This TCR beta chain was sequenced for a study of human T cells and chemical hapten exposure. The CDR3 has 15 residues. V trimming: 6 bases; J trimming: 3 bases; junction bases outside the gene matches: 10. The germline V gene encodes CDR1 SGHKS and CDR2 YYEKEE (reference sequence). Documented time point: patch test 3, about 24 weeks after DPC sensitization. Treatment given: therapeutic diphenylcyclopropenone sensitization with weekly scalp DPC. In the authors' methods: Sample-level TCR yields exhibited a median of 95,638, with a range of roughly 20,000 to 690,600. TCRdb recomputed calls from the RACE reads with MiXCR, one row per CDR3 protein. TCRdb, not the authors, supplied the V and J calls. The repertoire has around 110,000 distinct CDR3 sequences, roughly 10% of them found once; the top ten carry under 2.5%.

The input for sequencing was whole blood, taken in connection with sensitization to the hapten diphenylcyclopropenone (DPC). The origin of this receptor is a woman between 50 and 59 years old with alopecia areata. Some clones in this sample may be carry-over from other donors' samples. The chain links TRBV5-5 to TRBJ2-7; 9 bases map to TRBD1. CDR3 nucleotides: TGTGCCAGCATCCCCTCCGCGGACAGGGGCTACGAGCAGTACTTC. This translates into CASIPSADRGYEQYF.